The following is a TCR beta chain sequence with its context. One base away lies a much larger clone, so this may be a sequencing read error. This record belongs to a study of regulatory T cells in long-lasting Graves disease. Described time point: persistent/refractory GD, antithyroid drugs over 5 years with positive TRAb. Isolated PBMC RNA provided the starting material for the TCR library. J was trimmed by 4 bases and V by 5 bases; bases with no gene match: 13. Germline-derived CDR1 and CDR2 are SEHNR and FQNEAQ (reference sequence). This CDR3 has 16 amino acids. Combining iRepertoire HTBI primers with Arm-PCR of CDR3 regions, the authors built TCR beta libraries. One entry per CDR3 protein results from TCRdb running MiXCR on the multiplex PCR reads. The table includes about half a million distinct CDR3 sequences, roughly 22% detected once.

The chain links TRBV7-9 to TRBJ2-5, with 7 bases aligning to TRBD2. The source is a female donor with Graves disease. The source was peripheral blood mononuclear cells (PBMCs), collected when the disease was refractory, from a patient treated with antithyroid drugs. CDR3 sequence reads: CASSRTGEGLRETQYF. CDR3 nucleotide sequence: TGTGCCAGCAGCCGTACGGGGGAGGGCCTCCGAGAGACCCAGTACTTC.